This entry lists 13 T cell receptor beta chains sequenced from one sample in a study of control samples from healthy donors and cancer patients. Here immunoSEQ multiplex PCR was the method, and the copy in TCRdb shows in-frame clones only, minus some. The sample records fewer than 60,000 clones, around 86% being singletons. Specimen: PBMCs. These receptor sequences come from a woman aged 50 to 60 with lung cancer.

CDR3 bases: TGTGCCAGCAGACCGTCGGCCTCGCAATCCCTCCACTTT. This translates into CASRPSASQSLHF. V usage is TRBV27 and J usage is TRBJ1-6; unclear D gene. The germline gives CDR1 MNHEY, CDR2 SMNVEV (reference sequence). Trimming left V 6 bases short and J 14 bases short, with 17 bases between. The CDR3 is 13 amino acids.

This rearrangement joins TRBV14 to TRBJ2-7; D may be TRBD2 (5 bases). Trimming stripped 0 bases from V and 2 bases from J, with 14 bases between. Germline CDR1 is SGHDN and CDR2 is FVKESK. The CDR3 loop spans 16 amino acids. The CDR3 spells CASSQEGSRLPYEQYF. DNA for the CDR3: TGTGCCAGCAGCCAAGAGGGCAGCCGACTACCCTACGAGCAGTACTTC.

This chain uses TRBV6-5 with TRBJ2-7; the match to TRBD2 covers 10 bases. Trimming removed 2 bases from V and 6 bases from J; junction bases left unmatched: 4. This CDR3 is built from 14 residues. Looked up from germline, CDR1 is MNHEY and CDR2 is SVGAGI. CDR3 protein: CASSYKLAGPEQYF. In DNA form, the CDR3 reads TGTGCCAGCAGTTACAAACTAGCGGGGCCCGAGCAGTACTTC.

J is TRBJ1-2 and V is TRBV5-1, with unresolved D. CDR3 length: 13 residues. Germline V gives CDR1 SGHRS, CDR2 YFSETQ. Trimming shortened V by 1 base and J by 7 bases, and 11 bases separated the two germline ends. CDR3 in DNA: TGCGCCAGCAGCTTGCCCCACTTAACTGGCTACACCTTC. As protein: CASSLPHLTGYTF.

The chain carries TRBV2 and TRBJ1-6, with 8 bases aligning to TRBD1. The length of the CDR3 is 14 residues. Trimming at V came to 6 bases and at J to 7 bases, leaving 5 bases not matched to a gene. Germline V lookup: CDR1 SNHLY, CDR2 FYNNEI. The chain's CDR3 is CASRGRGRNSPLHF. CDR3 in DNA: TGTGCCAGCAGAGGCAGGGGGCGGAATTCACCCCTCCACTTT.

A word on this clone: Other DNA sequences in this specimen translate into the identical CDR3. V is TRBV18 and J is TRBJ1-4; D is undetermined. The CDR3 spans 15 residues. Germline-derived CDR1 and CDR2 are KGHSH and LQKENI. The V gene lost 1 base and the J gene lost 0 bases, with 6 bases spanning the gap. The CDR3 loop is CASSPRTATNEKLFF. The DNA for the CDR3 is TGTGCCAGCTCACCACGTACAGCAACTAATGAAAAACTGTTTTTT.

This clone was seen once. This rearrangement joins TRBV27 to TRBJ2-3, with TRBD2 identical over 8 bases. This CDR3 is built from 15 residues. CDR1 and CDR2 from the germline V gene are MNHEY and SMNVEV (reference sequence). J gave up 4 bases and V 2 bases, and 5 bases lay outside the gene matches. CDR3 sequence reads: CASSLARGGPDTQYF. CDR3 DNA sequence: TGTGCCAGCAGTTTAGCCCGGGGGGGCCCAGATACGCAGTATTTT.

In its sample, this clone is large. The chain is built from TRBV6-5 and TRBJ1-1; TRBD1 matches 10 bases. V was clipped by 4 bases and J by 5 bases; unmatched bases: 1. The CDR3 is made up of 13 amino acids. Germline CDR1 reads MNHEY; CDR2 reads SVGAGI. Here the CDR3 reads CASSLGQGTEAFF. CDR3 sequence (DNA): TGTGCCAGCAGTTTGGGACAGGGGACTGAAGCTTTCTTT.

DNA of the CDR3: TGTGCCAGCTCACCATCCGCGACAGGGGCCACCATATATTTT. It encodes CASSPSATGATIYF. This chain connects TRBV18 to TRBJ1-3; 8 bases map to TRBD1. CDR1 is KGHSH, CDR2 LQKENI, per germline. The CDR3 loop spans 14 amino acids. J gave up 9 bases and V 2 bases, and 6 bases lay outside the gene matches.

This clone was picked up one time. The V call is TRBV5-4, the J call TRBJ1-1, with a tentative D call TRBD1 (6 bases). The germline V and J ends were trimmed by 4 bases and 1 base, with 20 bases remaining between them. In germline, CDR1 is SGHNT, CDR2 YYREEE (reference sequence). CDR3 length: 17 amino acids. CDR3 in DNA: TGTGCCAGCAGCGCCAGGGTGGACAGCCATAGGAACACTGAAGCTTTCTTT. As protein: CASSARVDSHRNTEAFF.

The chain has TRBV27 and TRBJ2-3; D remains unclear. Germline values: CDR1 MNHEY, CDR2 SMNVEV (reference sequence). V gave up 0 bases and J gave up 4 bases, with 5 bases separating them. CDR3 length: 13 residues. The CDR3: CASSLSSPDTQYF. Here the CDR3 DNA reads TGTGCCAGCAGTTTATCGTCCCCAGATACGCAGTATTTT.

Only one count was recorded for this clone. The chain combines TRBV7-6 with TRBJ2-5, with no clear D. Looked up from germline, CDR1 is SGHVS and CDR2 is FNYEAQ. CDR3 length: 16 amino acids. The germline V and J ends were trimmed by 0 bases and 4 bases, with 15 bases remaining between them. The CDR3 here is CASSLAIGSRRETQYF. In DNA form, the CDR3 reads TGTGCCAGCAGCTTAGCGATAGGAAGCAGACGAGAGACCCAGTACTTC.

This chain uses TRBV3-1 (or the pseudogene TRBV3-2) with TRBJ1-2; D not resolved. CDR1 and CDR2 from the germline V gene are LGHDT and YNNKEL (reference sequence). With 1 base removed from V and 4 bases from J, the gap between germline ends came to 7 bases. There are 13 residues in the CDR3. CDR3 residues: CASSQGRIYGYTF. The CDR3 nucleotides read TGTGCCAGCAGCCAAGGCCGAATCTATGGCTACACCTTC.